The 4 T cell receptor beta chains below come from one sample, sequenced in a study of blood T cell repertoires in COVID-19. Sequencing used immunoSEQ multiplex PCR; TCRdb keeps in-frame clones, though not all of them. The data hold about 210,000 clones, with approximately 91% observed a single time. The sequencing sample was made of peripheral blood. These receptors originate from a woman between 35 and 50 years old with acute or convalescent COVID-19.

This clone has more than one count but fewer than ten. The chain links TRBV2 to TRBJ2-7; D is ambiguous. Per the germline V gene, CDR1 is SNHLY and CDR2 is FYNNEI. This CDR3 is built from 13 residues. Trimming stripped 10 bases from V and 3 bases from J, with 16 bases between. The DNA of the CDR3 is TGTGCCACTTCGGTTGGCAACTACTACGAGCAGTACGTC. Its protein product is CATSVGNYYEQYV.

V usage is TRBV4-2 and J usage is TRBJ1-3, with TRBD1 matching over 9 bases. With V trimmed by 1 base and J by 3 bases, 4 bases remained unmatched. CDR3 length: 16 amino acids. Germline values: CDR1 LGHNA, CDR2 YNFKEQ. CDR3 DNA: TGTGCCAGCAGCCAAGTTCAGGGACAGGGTGGAAACACCATATATTTT. Its translation is CASSQVQGQGGNTIYF.

V is TRBV12-5 and J is TRBJ1-6; 9 nucleotides align to TRBD1. The CDR3 is made up of 16 amino acids. Germline V gives CDR1 LGHNT, CDR2 FRNRAP. The junction had 6 bases not matched to a gene; V was cut back by 2 bases and J by 7 bases. The CDR3, as DNA: TGTGCTAGTGGTTTGCGGGACAGGGTAGGCAATTCACCCCTCCACTTT. This encodes CASGLRDRVGNSPLHF.

The chain combines TRBV11-2 with TRBJ1-5, with 7 bases lining up with TRBD1. Germline V lookup: CDR1 SGHAT, CDR2 FQNNGV. The length of the CDR3 is 15 residues. The J segment lost 2 bases and the V segment lost 3 bases, leaving 4 bases of the junction unmatched. The CDR3: CASSFQGGRNQPQHF. In DNA form, the CDR3 reads TGTGCCAGCAGCTTCCAGGGGGGCCGCAATCAGCCCCAGCATTTT.